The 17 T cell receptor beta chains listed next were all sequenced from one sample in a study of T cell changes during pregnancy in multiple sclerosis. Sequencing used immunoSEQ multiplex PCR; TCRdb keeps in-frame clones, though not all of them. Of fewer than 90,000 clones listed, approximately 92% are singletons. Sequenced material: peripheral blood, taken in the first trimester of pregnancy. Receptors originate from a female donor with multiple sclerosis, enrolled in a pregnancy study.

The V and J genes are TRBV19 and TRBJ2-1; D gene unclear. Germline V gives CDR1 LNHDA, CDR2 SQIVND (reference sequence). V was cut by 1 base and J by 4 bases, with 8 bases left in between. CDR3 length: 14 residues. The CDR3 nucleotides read TGTGCCAGTAGTATAGTTGGCTTGTACAATGAGCAGTTCTTC. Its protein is CASSIVGLYNEQFF.

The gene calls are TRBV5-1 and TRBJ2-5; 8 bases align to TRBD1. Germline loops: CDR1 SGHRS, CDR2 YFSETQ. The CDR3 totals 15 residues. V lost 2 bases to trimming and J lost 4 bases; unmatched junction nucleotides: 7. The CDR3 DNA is TGCGCCAGCAGCTTCAAAAGACAGGGGCGAGAGACCCAGTACTTC. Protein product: CASSFKRQGRETQYF.

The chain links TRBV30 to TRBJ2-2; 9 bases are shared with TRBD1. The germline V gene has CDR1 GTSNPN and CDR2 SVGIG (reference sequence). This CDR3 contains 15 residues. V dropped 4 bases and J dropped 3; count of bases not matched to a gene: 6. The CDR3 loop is CAWTHRDRDTGELFF. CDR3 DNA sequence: TGTGCCTGGACTCACCGGGACAGGGACACCGGGGAGCTGTTTTTT.

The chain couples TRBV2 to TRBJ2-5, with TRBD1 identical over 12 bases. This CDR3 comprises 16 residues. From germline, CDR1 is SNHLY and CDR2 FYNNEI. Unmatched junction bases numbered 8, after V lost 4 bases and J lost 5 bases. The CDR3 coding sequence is TGTGCCAGCAGTGTTGGGACAGGGGGCTCGAAGGAGACCCAGTACTTC. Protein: CASSVGTGGSKETQYF. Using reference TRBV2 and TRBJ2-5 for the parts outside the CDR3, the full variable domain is EPEVTQTPSHQVTQMGQEVILRCVPISNHLYFYWYRQILGQKVEFLVSFYNNEISEKSEIFDDQFSVERPDGSNFTLKIRSTKLEDSAMYFCASSVGTGGSKETQYFGPGTRLLVL.

The CDR3 sequence: CASSEGQTGSPQHF. Written as DNA, the CDR3 is TGCGCCAGCAGCGAGGGACAGACCGGTTCGCCCCAGCATTTT. This rearrangement joins TRBV5-1 to TRBJ1-5, with 7 bases fitting TRBD1. Germline CDR1 and CDR2: SGHRS and YFSETQ. This CDR3 comprises 14 residues. V was pared by 4 bases and J by 9 bases, with 10 bases of the junction left unmatched.

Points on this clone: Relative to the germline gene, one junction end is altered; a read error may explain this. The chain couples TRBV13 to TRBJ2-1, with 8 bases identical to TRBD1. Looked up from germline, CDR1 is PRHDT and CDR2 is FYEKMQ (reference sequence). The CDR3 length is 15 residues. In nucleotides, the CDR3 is TGTGCCAGCAGGTCGACAGGGGCAAGCTACAACGAGCAGTTCTTC. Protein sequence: CASRSTGASYNEQFF.

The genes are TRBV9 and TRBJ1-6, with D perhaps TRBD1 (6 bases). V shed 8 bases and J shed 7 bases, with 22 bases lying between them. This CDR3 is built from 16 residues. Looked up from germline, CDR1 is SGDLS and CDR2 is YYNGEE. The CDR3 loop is CASSGAYRALNSPLHF. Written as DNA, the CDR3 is TGTGCCAGTTCTGGGGCTTACAGGGCCTTAAATTCACCCCTCCACTTT.

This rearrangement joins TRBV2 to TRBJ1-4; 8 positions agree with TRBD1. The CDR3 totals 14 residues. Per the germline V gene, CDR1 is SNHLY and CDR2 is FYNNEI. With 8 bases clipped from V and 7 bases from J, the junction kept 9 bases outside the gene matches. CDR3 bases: TGTGCCAGCCGCCTGACAGGGGCGGGTGAAAAACTGTTTTTT. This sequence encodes CASRLTGAGEKLFF.

CDR3 region: CSVLTGDEKLFF. Here the CDR3 DNA reads TGCAGCGTTCTAACAGGGGATGAAAAACTGTTTTTT. The chain links TRBV29-1 to TRBJ1-4; 7 positions agree with TRBD1. After removal of 5 bases from V and 6 bases from J, the junction contained 3 bases not matched to a gene. The CDR3 has 12 residues. The germline V gene has CDR1 SQVTM and CDR2 ANQGSEA.

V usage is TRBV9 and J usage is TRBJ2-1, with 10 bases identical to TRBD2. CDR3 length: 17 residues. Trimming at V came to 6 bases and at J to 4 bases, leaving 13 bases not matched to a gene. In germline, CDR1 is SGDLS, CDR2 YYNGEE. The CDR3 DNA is TGTGCCAGCACCCAGAGCGATAGCGGGGGGTCGTACAATGAGCAGTTCTTC. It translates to CASTQSDSGGSYNEQFF.

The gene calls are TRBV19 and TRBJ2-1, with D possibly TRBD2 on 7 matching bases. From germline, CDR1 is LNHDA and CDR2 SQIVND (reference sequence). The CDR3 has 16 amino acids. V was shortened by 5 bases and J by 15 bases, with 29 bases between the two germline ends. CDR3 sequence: CASSPLGGGRTVTPFF. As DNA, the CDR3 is TGTGCCAGTAGTCCTCTGGGAGGGGGGCGGACGGTTACGCCGTTCTTC.

CDR3 in DNA: TGTGCCAGCAGGCTTTCAGGGGCTCATTTCTCACATACGCAGTATTTT. Translation gives CASRLSGAHFSHTQYF. The genes are TRBV28 and TRBJ2-3, with a tentative D call TRBD1 (6 bases). CDR3 size: 16 residues. The V and J ends lost 6 bases and 7 bases respectively, with 23 bases between them. CDR1 and CDR2 from the germline V gene are MDHEN and SYDVKM.

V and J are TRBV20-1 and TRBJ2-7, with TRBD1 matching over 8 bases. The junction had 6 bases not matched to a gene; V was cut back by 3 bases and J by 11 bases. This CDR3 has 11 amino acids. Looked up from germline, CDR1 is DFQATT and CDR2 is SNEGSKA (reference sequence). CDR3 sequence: CSASGTGWEYF. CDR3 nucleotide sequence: TGCAGTGCTAGTGGGACAGGCTGGGAGTACTTC.

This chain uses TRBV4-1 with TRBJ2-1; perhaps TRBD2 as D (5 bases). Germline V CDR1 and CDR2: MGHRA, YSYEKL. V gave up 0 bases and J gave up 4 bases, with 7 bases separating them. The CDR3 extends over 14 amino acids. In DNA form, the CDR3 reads TGCGCCAGCAGCCAAGATAGAGGGTACAATGAGCAGTTCTTC. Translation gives CASSQDRGYNEQFF.

This chain's CDR3 is CASSLLAGSYEQYF. In DNA form, the CDR3 reads TGCGCCAGCAGCTTACTAGCGGGCTCCTACGAGCAGTACTTC. V is TRBV5-1 and J is TRBJ2-7, with 9 bases matching TRBD2. V shed 2 bases, J shed 0 bases, and the junction held 0 bases outside the gene matches. The CDR3 sequence is 14 residues long. The germline V gene encodes CDR1 SGHRS and CDR2 YFSETQ.

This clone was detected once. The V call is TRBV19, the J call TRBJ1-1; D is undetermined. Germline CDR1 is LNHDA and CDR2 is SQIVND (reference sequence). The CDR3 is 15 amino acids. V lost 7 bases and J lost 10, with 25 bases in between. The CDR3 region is CASIDLSGIRWAAFF. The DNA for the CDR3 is TGTGCCAGTATCGATTTGTCCGGGATTCGCTGGGCAGCTTTCTTT.

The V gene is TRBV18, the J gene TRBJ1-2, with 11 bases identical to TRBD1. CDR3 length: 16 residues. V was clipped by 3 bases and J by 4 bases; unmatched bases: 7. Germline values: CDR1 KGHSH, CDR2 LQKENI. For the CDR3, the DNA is TGTGCCAGCTCACCTCCCGGGACAGGGGGTGTCTATGGCTACACCTTC. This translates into CASSPPGTGGVYGYTF.